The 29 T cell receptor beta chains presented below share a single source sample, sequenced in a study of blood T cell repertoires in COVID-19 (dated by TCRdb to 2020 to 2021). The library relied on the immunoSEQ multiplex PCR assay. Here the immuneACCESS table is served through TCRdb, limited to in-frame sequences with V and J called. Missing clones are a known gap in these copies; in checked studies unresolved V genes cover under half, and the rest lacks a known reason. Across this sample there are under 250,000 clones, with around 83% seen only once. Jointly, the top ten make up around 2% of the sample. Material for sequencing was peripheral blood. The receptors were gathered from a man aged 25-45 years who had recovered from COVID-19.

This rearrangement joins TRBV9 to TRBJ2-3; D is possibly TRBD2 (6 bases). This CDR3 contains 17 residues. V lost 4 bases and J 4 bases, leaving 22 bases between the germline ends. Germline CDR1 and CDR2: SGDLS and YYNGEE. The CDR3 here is CASSPPRRGSGADTQYF. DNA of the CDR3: TGTGCCAGCAGCCCACCTCGACGGGGGAGTGGCGCAGATACGCAGTATTTT.

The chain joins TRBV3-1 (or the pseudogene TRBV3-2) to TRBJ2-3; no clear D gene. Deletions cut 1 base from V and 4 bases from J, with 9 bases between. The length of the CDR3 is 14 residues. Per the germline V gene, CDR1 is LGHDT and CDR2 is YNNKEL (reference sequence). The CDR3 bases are TGTGCCAGCAGCCAAGTCCCAGTTTCAGATACGCAGTATTTT. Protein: CASSQVPVSDTQYF.

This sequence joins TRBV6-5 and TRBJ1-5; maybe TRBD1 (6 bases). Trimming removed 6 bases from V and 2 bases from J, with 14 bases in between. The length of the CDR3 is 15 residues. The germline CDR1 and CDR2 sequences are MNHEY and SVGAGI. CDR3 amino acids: CASRLWGRGNQPQHF. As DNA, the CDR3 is TGTGCCAGCAGACTTTGGGGGCGAGGCAATCAGCCCCAGCATTTT.

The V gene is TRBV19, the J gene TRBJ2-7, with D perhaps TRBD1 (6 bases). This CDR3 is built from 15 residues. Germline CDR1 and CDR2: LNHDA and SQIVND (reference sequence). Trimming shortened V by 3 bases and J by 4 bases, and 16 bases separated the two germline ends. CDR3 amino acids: CASSIVVGTSYEQYF. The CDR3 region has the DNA TGTGCCAGTAGTATTGTCGTTGGGACAAGTTACGAGCAGTACTTC. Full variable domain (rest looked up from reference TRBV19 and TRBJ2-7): DGGITQSPKYLFRKEGQNVTLSCEQNLNHDAMYWYRQDPGQGLRLIYYSQIVNDFQKGDIAEGYSVSREKKESFPLTVTSAQKNPTAFYLCASSIVVGTSYEQYFGPGTRLTVT.

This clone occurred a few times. The CDR3 loop reads CASSSPGGREVRGYTF. The DNA for the CDR3 is TGTGCCAGCAGTTCCCCCGGGGGGAGGGAAGTACGGGGCTACACCTTC. The chain links TRBV28 to TRBJ1-2; D perhaps matches TRBD1 (5 bases). Germline values: CDR1 MDHEN, CDR2 SYDVKM. The CDR3 is made up of 16 amino acids. The ends were cut back, 4 bases at V and 8 bases at J, with 23 bases in the middle.

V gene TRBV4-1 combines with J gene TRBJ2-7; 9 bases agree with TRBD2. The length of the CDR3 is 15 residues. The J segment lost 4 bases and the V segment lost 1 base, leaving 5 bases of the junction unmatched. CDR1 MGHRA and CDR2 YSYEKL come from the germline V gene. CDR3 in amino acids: CASSQGASGVYEQYV. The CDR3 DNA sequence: TGCGCCAGCAGCCAAGGCGCTAGCGGGGTGTACGAGCAGTACGTC.

The CDR3 bases are TGTGCCAGCAGCCGGGGGTCCAGCGATAGTGAAAAACTGTTTTTT. Translated, it gives CASSRGSSDSEKLFF. The rearrangement joins TRBV7-9 to TRBJ1-4; D may be TRBD1 (5 bases). Looked up from germline, CDR1 is SEHNR and CDR2 is FQNEAQ (reference sequence). Trimming pared 5 bases from V and 7 bases from J, leaving 17 bases between. The CDR3 sequence is 15 residues long.

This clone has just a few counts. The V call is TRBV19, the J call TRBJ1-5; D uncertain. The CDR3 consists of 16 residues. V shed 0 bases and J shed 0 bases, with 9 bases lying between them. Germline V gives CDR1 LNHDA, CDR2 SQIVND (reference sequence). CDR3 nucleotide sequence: TGTGCCAGTAGTATAGATAGCTACTATAGCAATCAGCCCCAGCATTTT. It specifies CASSIDSYYSNQPQHF.

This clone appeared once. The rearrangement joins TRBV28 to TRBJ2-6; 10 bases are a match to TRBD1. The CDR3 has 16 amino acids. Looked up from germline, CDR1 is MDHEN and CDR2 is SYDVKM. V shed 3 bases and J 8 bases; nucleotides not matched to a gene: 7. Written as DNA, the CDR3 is TGTGCCAGCAGTTTTGAGGGACAGGGGTTGACCAACGTCCTGACTTTC. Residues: CASSFEGQGLTNVLTF.

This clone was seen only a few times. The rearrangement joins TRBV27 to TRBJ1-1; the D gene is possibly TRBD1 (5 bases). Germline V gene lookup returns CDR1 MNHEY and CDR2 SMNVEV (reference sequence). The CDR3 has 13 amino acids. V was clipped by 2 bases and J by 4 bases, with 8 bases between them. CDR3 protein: CASSLAGITEAFF. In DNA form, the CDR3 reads TGTGCCAGCAGTTTAGCAGGGATCACTGAAGCTTTCTTT.

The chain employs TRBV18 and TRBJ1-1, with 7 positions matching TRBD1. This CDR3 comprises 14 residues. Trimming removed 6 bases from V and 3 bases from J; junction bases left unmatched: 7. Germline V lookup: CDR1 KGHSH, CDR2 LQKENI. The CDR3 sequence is CASSLTGSDTEAFF. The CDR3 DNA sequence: TGTGCCAGCTCCCTGACAGGGAGTGACACTGAAGCTTTCTTT.

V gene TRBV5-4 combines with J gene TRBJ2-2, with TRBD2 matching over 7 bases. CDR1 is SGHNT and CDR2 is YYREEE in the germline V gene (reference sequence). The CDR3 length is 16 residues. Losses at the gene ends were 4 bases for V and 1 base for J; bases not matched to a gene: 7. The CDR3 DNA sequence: TGTGCCAGCAGCCGAGGCGGGACTATGAACACCGGGGAGCTGTTTTTT. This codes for CASSRGGTMNTGELFF. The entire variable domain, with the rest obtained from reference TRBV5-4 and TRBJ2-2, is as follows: ETGVTQSPTHLIKTRGQQVTLRCSSQSGHNTVSWYQQALGQGPQFIFQYYREEENGRGNFPPRFSGLQFPNYSSELNVNALELDDSALYLCASSRGGTMNTGELFFGEGSRLTVL.

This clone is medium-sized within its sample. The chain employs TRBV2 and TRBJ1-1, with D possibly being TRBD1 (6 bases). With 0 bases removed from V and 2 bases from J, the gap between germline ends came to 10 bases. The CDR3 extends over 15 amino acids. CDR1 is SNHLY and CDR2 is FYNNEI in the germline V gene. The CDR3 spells CASSEAADRNTEAFF. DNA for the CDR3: TGTGCCAGCAGTGAAGCGGCGGACAGAAACACTGAAGCTTTCTTT. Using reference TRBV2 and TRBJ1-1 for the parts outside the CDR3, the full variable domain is EPEVTQTPSHQVTQMGQEVILRCVPISNHLYFYWYRQILGQKVEFLVSFYNNEISEKSEIFDDQFSVERPDGSNFTLKIRSTKLEDSAMYFCASSEAADRNTEAFFGQGTRLTVV.

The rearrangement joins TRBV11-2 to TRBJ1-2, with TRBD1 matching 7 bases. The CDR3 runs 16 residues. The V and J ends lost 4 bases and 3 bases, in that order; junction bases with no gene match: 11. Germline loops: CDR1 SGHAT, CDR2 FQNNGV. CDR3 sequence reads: CASSSPTGTVDYGYTF. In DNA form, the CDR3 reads TGTGCCAGCAGCTCCCCGACCGGGACAGTGGACTATGGCTACACCTTC.

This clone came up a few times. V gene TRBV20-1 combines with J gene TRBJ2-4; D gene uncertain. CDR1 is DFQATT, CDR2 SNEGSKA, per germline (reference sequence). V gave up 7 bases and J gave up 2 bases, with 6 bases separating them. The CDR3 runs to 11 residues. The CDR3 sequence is CSVNTKNIQYF. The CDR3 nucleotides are TGCAGTGTCAACACCAAAAACATTCAGTACTTC.

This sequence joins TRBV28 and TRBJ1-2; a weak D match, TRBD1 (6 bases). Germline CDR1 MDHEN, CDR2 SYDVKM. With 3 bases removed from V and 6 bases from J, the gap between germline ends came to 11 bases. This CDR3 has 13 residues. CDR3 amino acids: CASSFRDIDGYTF. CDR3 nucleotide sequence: TGTGCCAGCAGTTTTCGGGACATTGATGGCTACACCTTC.

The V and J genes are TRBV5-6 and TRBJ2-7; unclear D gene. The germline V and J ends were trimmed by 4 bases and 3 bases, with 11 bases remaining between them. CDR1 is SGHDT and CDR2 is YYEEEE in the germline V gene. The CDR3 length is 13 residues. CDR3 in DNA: TGTGCCAGCAGCCTAACAGACAACTACGAGCAGTACTTC. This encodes CASSLTDNYEQYF.

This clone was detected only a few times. CDR3 DNA: TGTGCCAGCAGCGGACAGGGGCGCGGCTACGAGCAGTACTTC. This gives the protein CASSGQGRGYEQYF. The chain is built from TRBV7-8 and TRBJ2-7; the match to TRBD1 covers 9 bases. CDR1 is SGHVS and CDR2 is FQNEAQ in the germline V gene. This CDR3 is built from 14 residues. V lost 5 bases, J lost 3 bases, and 5 bases stayed unmatched.

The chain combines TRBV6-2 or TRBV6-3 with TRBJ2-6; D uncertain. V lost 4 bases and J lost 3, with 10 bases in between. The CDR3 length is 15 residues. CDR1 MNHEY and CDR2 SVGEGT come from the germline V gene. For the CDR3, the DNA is TGTGCCAGCAGTTCGAGTTCCCTTGGGGCCAACGTCCTGACTTTC. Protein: CASSSSSLGANVLTF.

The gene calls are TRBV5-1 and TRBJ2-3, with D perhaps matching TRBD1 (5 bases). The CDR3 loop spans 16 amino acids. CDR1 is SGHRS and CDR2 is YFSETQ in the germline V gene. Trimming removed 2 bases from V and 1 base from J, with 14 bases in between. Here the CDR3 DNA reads TGCGCCAGCAGCTTTTCAGGGTGGATTGGCACAGATACGCAGTATTTT. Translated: CASSFSGWIGTDTQYF.

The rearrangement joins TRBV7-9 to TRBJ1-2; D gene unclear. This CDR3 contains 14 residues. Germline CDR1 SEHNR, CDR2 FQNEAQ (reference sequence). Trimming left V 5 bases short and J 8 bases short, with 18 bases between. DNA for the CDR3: TGTGCCAGCAGCCCCTCCATTCTATCGAAAGGCTACACCTTC. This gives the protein CASSPSILSKGYTF.

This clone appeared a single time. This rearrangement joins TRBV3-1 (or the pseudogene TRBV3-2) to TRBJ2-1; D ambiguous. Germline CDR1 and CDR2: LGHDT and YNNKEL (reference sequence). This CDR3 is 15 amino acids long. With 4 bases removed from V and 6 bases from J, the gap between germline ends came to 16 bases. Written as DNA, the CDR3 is TGTGCCAGCAGCCCCGCTCTCACAAATTTCAATGAGCAGTTCTTC. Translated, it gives CASSPALTNFNEQFF.

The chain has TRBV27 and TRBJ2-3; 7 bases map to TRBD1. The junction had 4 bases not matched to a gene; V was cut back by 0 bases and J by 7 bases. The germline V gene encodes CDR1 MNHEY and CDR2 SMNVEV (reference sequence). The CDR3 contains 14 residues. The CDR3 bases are TGTGCCAGCAGTTTATCGGTACAGGGGAATACGCAGTATTTT. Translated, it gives CASSLSVQGNTQYF.

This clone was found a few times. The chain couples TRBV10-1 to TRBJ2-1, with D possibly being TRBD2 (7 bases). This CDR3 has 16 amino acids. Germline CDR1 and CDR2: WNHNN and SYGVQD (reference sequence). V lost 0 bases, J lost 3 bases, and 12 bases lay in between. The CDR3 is CASSESWRGLYNEQFF. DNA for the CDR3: TGCGCCAGCAGTGAGTCGTGGCGGGGGCTCTACAATGAGCAGTTCTTC.

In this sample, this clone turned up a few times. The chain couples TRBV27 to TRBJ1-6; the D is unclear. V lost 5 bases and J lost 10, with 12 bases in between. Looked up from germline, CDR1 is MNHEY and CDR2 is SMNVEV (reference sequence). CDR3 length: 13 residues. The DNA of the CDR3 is TGTGCCAGCAGTCCGACTTCGAAGTCACCCCTCCACTTT. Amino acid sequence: CASSPTSKSPLHF.

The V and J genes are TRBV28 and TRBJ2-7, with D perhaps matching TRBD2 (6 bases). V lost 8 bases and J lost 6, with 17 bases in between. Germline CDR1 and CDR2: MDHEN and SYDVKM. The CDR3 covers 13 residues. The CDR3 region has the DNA TGTGCCAGCGCGGTGGGGACTTTCGGCGAGCAGTACGTC. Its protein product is CASAVGTFGEQYV.

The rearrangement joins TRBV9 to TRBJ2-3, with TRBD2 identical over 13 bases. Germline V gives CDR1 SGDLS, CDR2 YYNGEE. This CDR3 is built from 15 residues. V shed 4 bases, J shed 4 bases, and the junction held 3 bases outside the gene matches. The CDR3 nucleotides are TGTGCCAGCAGCACTAGCGGGGGGGCCCCAGATACGCAGTATTTT. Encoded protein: CASSTSGGAPDTQYF.

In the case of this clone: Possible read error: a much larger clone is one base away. The CDR3 region is CASSVDRDTGELFF. Written as DNA, the CDR3 is TGTGCCAGCAGTGTGGACAGGGATACCGGGGAGCTGTTTTTT. The chain has TRBV2 and TRBJ2-2, with 8 bases aligning to TRBD1. CDR3 length: 14 residues. V lost 4 bases and J lost 5; bases outside the gene matches: 3. Germline loops: CDR1 SNHLY, CDR2 FYNNEI.

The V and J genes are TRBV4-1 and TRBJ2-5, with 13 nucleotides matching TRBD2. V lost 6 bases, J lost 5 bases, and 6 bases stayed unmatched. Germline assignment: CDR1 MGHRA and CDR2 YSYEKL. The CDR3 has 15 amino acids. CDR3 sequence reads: CASSTGLAGAETQYF. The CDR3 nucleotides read TGCGCCAGCAGTACCGGACTAGCGGGGGCGGAGACCCAGTACTTC.